The next 29 T cell receptor beta chains were all read from a single sample in a study of shared clonotypes between healthy human individuals (dated by TCRdb to the early 2020s). The receptor library was made with the immunoSEQ multiplex PCR assay. The table was pulled from immuneACCESS by TCRdb, which kept in-frame rearrangements only. Such tables lose some clones; where checked, under half of the loss comes from unresolved V genes, and the rest has no known cause. For this sample there are more than 1,200,000 clones; approximately 98.5% appear just once. In total, the top ten clones hold about 0.4% of the sample. The sequenced sample consisted of naive CD4+ T cells sorted from blood. Reading the label with the study, this specimen's cell subset or site is: CD45RA+ positively selected. These receptors all come from a man aged 25 to 40 in good health.

J is TRBJ1-2 and V is TRBV11-2; D gene uncertain. The CDR3 runs 15 residues. Germline V gene data show CDR1 as SGHAT and CDR2 as FQNNGV. V lost 5 bases and J 2 bases, leaving 15 bases between the germline ends. The CDR3 here is CASSPNNPHNYGYTF. The CDR3 nucleotides read TGTGCCAGCAGCCCCAATAACCCACACAACTATGGCTACACCTTC. The full variable domain, completed using reference TRBV11-2 and TRBJ1-2, is EAGVAQSPRYKIIEKRQSVAFWCNPISGHATLYWYQQILGQGPKLLIQFQNNGVVDDSQLPKDRFSAERLKGVDSTLKIQPAKLEDSAVYLCASSPNNPHNYGYTFGSGTRLTVV.

The V gene is TRBV2, the J gene TRBJ2-1, with D perhaps given as TRBD1 or TRBD2 (6 bases each). Germline V gene lookup returns CDR1 SNHLY and CDR2 FYNNEI. This CDR3 is built from 12 residues. CDR3 protein: CGGGHLYNEQFF. The DNA for the CDR3 is TGTGGAGGGGGGCACCTCTACAATGAGCAGTTCTTC.

CDR3 sequence: CASGLVTVALSGEAFF. CDR3 DNA: TGTGCCAGCGGACTAGTCACAGTTGCTTTGTCCGGTGAAGCTTTCTTT. The chain recombines TRBV28 with TRBJ1-1; D remains unclear. The V gene lost 8 bases and the J gene lost 7 bases, with 26 bases spanning the gap. This CDR3 region has 16 residues. CDR1 and CDR2 (germline): MDHEN, SYDVKM.

The chain combines TRBV11-2 with TRBJ2-7; 10 nucleotides align to TRBD2. The germline CDR1 and CDR2 sequences are SGHAT and FQNNGV. V dropped 5 bases and J dropped 5; count of bases not matched to a gene: 3. The CDR3 has 13 residues. The CDR3 here is CASSLAGVDEQYF. CDR3 sequence (DNA): TGTGCCAGCAGCCTAGCGGGAGTGGACGAGCAGTACTTC.

This clone came up once. The identical CDR3 is also encoded by other nucleotide sequences in the sample. The gene calls are TRBV7-2 and TRBJ2-6, with a weak D call TRBD1 (5 bases). Germline CDR1 reads SGHTA; CDR2 reads FQGNSA. V gave up 1 base and J gave up 2 bases, with 6 bases separating them. The CDR3 spans 15 residues. The CDR3 loop reads CASSLEGAGANVLTF. DNA of the CDR3: TGTGCCAGCAGCTTAGAAGGGGCTGGGGCCAACGTCCTGACTTTC.

The rearrangement links TRBV2 to TRBJ2-1, with 10 nucleotides matching TRBD2. Losses at the gene ends were 6 bases for V and 6 bases for J; bases not matched to a gene: 8. Germline CDR1 SNHLY, CDR2 FYNNEI. This CDR3 is built from 15 residues. CDR3 bases: TGTGCCAGCAGCGCATCCGGGACTAGCGCCAATGAGCAGTTCTTC. It yields the protein CASSASGTSANEQFF.

The DNA of the CDR3 is TGTGCCCCCCCCATACAGAACACTGAAGCTTTCTTT. As protein: CAPPIQNTEAFF. The chain links TRBV7-9 to TRBJ1-1; D uncertain. The CDR3 has 12 residues. CDR1 is SEHNR, CDR2 FQNEAQ, per germline (reference sequence). V was clipped by 11 bases and J by 1 base, with 11 bases between them.

About this clone itself: The junction does not match germline at one end; this may be a read error. This sequence joins TRBV18 and TRBJ1-2, with D possibly TRBD1 on 5 matching bases. Germline assignment: CDR1 KGHSH and CDR2 LQKENI. This CDR3 spans 16 amino acids. Here the CDR3 reads CASSSPGRAKGYGYTF. In nucleotides, the CDR3 is TGTGCCAGCTCATCACCGGGACGGGCGAAGGGCTATGGCTACACCTTC. The full variable domain, its missing parts supplied by reference TRBV18 and TRBJ1-2, is NAGVMQNPRHLVRRRGQEARLRCSPMKGHSHVYWYRQLPEEGLKFMVYLQKENIIDESGMPKERFSAEFPKEGPSILRIQQVVRGDSAAYFCASSSPGRAKGYGYTFGSGTRLTVV.

This clone is a singleton in its sample. The V call is TRBV11-3, the J call TRBJ2-5; 9 nucleotides agree with TRBD1. V trimming: 5 bases; J trimming: 4 bases; junction bases outside the gene matches: 5. Germline CDR1 is SGHNT and CDR2 is YENEEA. This CDR3 has 14 residues. CDR3 DNA sequence: TGTGCCAGCAGCCGACAGGGGGTACCAGAGACCCAGTACTTC. Amino acids: CASSRQGVPETQYF.

The V gene is TRBV7-9, the J gene TRBJ2-3, with 12 bases matching TRBD2. The CDR3 has 16 residues. J lost 5 bases, V lost 2 bases, and 5 bases had no gene match. In germline, CDR1 is SEHNR, CDR2 FQNEAQ (reference sequence). This CDR3 is CASSLPSGRAGDTQYF. CDR3 sequence (DNA): TGTGCCAGCAGCTTACCTAGCGGGAGGGCCGGAGATACGCAGTATTTT.

The chain combines TRBV9 with TRBJ2-1; the match to TRBD2 covers 9 bases. Germline CDR1 SGDLS, CDR2 YYNGEE. The V gene end was trimmed by 7 bases and the J gene end by 3 bases; junction bases not matched to a gene: 8. The CDR3 spans 15 residues. The CDR3 DNA reads TGTGCCAGCGGGGGGACTAGCACCCTCTACAATGAGCAGTTCTTC. Amino acid sequence: CASGGTSTLYNEQFF.

This chain uses TRBV6-1 with TRBJ2-3; perhaps TRBD2 as D (5 bases). Trimming removed 6 bases from V and 0 bases from J, with 13 bases in between. Per germline, CDR1 MNHNS and CDR2 SASEGT. This CDR3 has 15 residues. Here the CDR3 DNA reads TGTGCCAGCAGCCAAACCCGGACTAGCACAGATACGCAGTATTTT. Protein product: CASSQTRTSTDTQYF.

CDR3 residues: CASSLERQHQETQYF. DNA of the CDR3: TGTGCCAGCAGCTTGGAAAGGCAGCACCAAGAGACCCAGTACTTC. The chain employs TRBV5-5 and TRBJ2-5; D gene ambiguous. V lost 0 bases and J 0 bases, leaving 9 bases between the germline ends. The CDR3 loop spans 15 amino acids. Germline-derived CDR1 and CDR2 are SGHKS and YYEKEE (reference sequence).

The chain employs TRBV13 and TRBJ2-1; 9 bases map to TRBD1. V trimming: 7 bases; J trimming: 9 bases; junction bases outside the gene matches: 10. The CDR3 covers 14 residues. Germline-derived CDR1 and CDR2 are PRHDT and FYEKMQ (reference sequence). Written as DNA, the CDR3 is TGTGCCAGCACTGGGGACAGGGCCTTTACTGAGCAGTTCTTC. Amino acid sequence: CASTGDRAFTEQFF.

The sample holds one count of this clone. The genes are TRBV29-1 and TRBJ2-7, with 10 positions matching TRBD1. Germline assignment: CDR1 SQVTM and CDR2 ANQGSEA. The CDR3 covers 13 residues. Losses at the gene ends were 5 bases for V and 3 bases for J; bases not matched to a gene: 4. The CDR3: CSVRQGAIYEQYF. DNA of the CDR3: TGCAGCGTTCGACAGGGGGCGATCTACGAGCAGTACTTC.

The V call is TRBV18, the J call TRBJ2-1, with TRBD2 identical over 10 bases. V gave up 5 bases and J gave up 5 bases; unmatched junction bases: 9. The germline V gene encodes CDR1 KGHSH and CDR2 LQKENI. The CDR3 contains 16 residues. CDR3 sequence reads: CASSRFPSGSDNEQFF. CDR3 nucleotide sequence: TGTGCCAGCTCAAGGTTCCCTAGCGGGAGTGACAATGAGCAGTTCTTC.

This rearrangement joins TRBV7-8 to TRBJ2-5; possible D gene TRBD2, 6 bases. Germline CDR1 and CDR2: SGHVS and FQNEAQ. The CDR3 consists of 16 residues. The V and J ends lost 3 bases and 4 bases respectively, with 18 bases between them. CDR3 loop: CASSFSRGKGLETQYF. The DNA of the CDR3 is TGTGCCAGCAGCTTTTCCCGGGGGAAAGGGCTAGAGACCCAGTACTTC. Full variable domain (remainder filled in from reference TRBV7-8 and TRBJ2-5): GAGVSQSPRYKVAKRGQDVALRCDPISGHVSLFWYQQALGQGPEFLTYFQNEAQLDKSGLPSDRFFAERPEGSVSTLKIQRTQQEDSAVYLCASSFSRGKGLETQYFGPGTRLLVL.

The V call is TRBV6-1, the J call TRBJ2-5; the D call may be TRBD1 or TRBD2 (5 bases each). This CDR3 has 15 residues. Deletions cut 7 bases from V and 3 bases from J, with 18 bases between. Germline V CDR1 and CDR2: MNHNS, SASEGT. The CDR3 here is CASTAGTQGKETQYF. The CDR3 DNA reads TGTGCCAGCACCGCCGGGACCCAAGGGAAAGAGACCCAGTACTTC.

The V call is TRBV25-1, the J call TRBJ2-1; D gene ambiguous. Germline V CDR1 and CDR2: MGHDK, SYGVNS. V dropped 2 bases and J dropped 6 bases, with 5 bases sitting between them. CDR3 size: 12 residues. The CDR3 DNA follows: TGTGCCAGCAGTGAAACGTTCAATGAGCAGTTCTTC. This gives the protein CASSETFNEQFF.

The chain recombines TRBV5-6 with TRBJ1-2; 8 bases match TRBD1. This CDR3 comprises 15 residues. Germline CDR1 and CDR2: SGHDT and YYEEEE. Losses at the gene ends were 5 bases for V and 7 bases for J; bases not matched to a gene: 13. CDR3 bases: TGTGCCAGCAGGCAGGTGACAGGGGCCCTCCGTGGCTACACCTTC. Translation: CASRQVTGALRGYTF.

About this clone: This same CDR3 is encoded by further DNA sequences in the sample. This chain links TRBV11-3 with TRBJ2-3; maybe TRBD2 (5 bases). Germline V lookup: CDR1 SGHNT, CDR2 YENEEA. Trimming cost V 3 bases and J 4 bases, with 8 bases left between them. The CDR3 runs to 13 residues. The CDR3 loop reads CASSLVEADTQYF. The CDR3 DNA is TGTGCCAGCAGCTTGGTGGAGGCAGATACGCAGTATTTT.

This rearrangement joins TRBV9 to TRBJ2-2; D possibly corresponds to TRBD2 (6 bases). V dropped 3 bases and J dropped 9 bases, with 12 bases sitting between them. CDR1 and CDR2 from the germline V gene are SGDLS and YYNGEE. This CDR3 is 13 amino acids long. The CDR3 reads CASSAGTGRELFF. The CDR3 bases are TGTGCCAGCAGCGCTGGGACTGGGAGGGAGCTGTTTTTT.

In DNA, the CDR3 is TGCGCCAGCAGCCCCCTGACTAGCTTAAAAAATGAGCAGTTCTTC. Residues: CASSPLTSLKNEQFF. This chain links TRBV5-1 with TRBJ2-1, with 7 bases matching TRBD2. Germline CDR1 and CDR2: SGHRS and YFSETQ. Trimming cost V 4 bases and J 7 bases; bases outside gene matches: 11. The CDR3 is 15 residues long.

V gene TRBV19 combines with J gene TRBJ2-5, with a weak D call TRBD2 (6 bases). The CDR3 contains 17 residues. Germline-derived CDR1 and CDR2 are LNHDA and SQIVND (reference sequence). The V and J ends lost 2 bases and 6 bases respectively, with 22 bases between them. The CDR3 DNA follows: TGTGCCAGTAGTATAAGGTCCGCCCCGACTAGTCGGCAGACCCAGTACTTC. It specifies CASSIRSAPTSRQTQYF.

CDR3 bases: TGCGCCAGCAGCTTGGGTGCAGGGTCCAACGAGCAGTACTTC. Translating gives CASSLGAGSNEQYF. The chain couples TRBV5-1 to TRBJ2-7, with D possibly being TRBD1 (5 bases). The CDR3 runs to 14 residues. V was shortened by 0 bases and J by 5 bases, with 12 bases between the two germline ends. Germline V gene sequence: CDR1 SGHRS, CDR2 YFSETQ.

The genes are TRBV7-8 and TRBJ2-7; TRBD2 matches at 7 bases. This CDR3 is 16 amino acids long. CDR1 and CDR2 (germline): SGHVS, FQNEAQ. V lost 2 bases to trimming and J lost 3 bases; unmatched junction nucleotides: 10. As DNA, the CDR3 is TGTGCCAGCAGCTTACCGCCTAGCGGCAACAACTACGAGCAGTACTTC. Translated: CASSLPPSGNNYEQYF. Full variable domain (outside the CDR3, taken from reference TRBV7-8 and TRBJ2-7): GAGVSQSPRYKVAKRGQDVALRCDPISGHVSLFWYQQALGQGPEFLTYFQNEAQLDKSGLPSDRFFAERPEGSVSTLKIQRTQQEDSAVYLCASSLPPSGNNYEQYFGPGTRLTVT.

The genes are TRBV15 and TRBJ2-3; no clear D. Trimming stripped 1 base from V and 2 bases from J, with 16 bases between. Germline V CDR1 and CDR2: LNHNV, YYDKDF (reference sequence). The CDR3 length is 17 residues. Here the CDR3 reads CATSRGLPQINTDTQYF. DNA for the CDR3: TGTGCCACCAGCAGAGGCCTGCCCCAGATCAACACAGATACGCAGTATTTT.

Turning to this clone: Mismatch with germline at one junction end may stem from a read error. This sequence joins TRBV29-1 and TRBJ2-1; D not certain. Looked up from germline, CDR1 is SQVTM and CDR2 is ANQGSEA. CDR3 size: 13 residues. The CDR3 loop is CSVKDPSKGEQFF. The CDR3 region has the DNA TGCAGCGTTAAAGACCCCTCCAAAGGCGAGCAGTTCTTC.

The V gene is TRBV6-1, the J gene TRBJ2-1, with D perhaps matching TRBD2 (6 bases). The CDR3 covers 14 residues. CDR1 is MNHNS and CDR2 is SASEGT in the germline V gene. V lost 7 bases and J lost 7, with 17 bases in between. The DNA for the CDR3 is TGTGCCAGCACCCTAATCGGGGGTTTAAATGAGCAGTTCTTC. Protein: CASTLIGGLNEQFF.